The 10 T cell receptor beta chains below come from one sample, sequenced in a study of a mutant IDH1 vaccine in newly diagnosed glioma. No antigens are known for them. Some clones are missing from TCRdb's copy, which holds only in-frame ones; the method was immunoSEQ multiplex PCR. The data contain around 26,000 clones, roughly two thirds of them singletons. Time point given: week 11, during vaccination. A single vaccine dose contained 300 ug of mutant IDH1 20-mer peptide, and topical imiquimod was used with it. Source: peripheral blood mononuclear cells (PBMCs), taken from a glioma patient whose treatment included an IDH1 peptide vaccine. The receptor source for this set is a man aged 18 to 30 with glioma. Some clones in this sample may be carry-over from other donors' samples.

Only a few counts were recorded for this clone. The chain uses TRBV4-2 and TRBJ1-5, with 8 bases lining up with TRBD1. Per the germline V gene, CDR1 is LGHNA and CDR2 is YNFKEQ. The length of the CDR3 is 15 residues. V trimming: 2 bases; J trimming: 6 bases; junction bases outside the gene matches: 6. The CDR3 region has the DNA TGTGCCAGCAGCCAATGGCAGGGGGCAGGTCAGCCCCAGCATTTT. It encodes CASSQWQGAGQPQHF.

The genes are TRBV5-1 and TRBJ1-3; 9 bases match TRBD1. The V gene end was trimmed by 5 bases and the J gene end by 0 bases; junction bases not matched to a gene: 6. The V gene's germline CDR1 is SGHRS and CDR2 YFSETQ. The CDR3 consists of 16 residues. CDR3 loop: CASRPDRGSSGNTIYF. The CDR3 nucleotides are TGCGCCAGCAGGCCTGACAGGGGGAGCTCTGGAAACACCATATATTTT.

This clone appeared once. This chain uses TRBV4-1 with TRBJ2-7; perhaps TRBD1 as D (6 bases). The CDR3 is 16 amino acids. Per germline, CDR1 MGHRA and CDR2 YSYEKL. V was cut by 0 bases and J by 0 bases, with 12 bases left in between. CDR3 bases: TGCGCCAGCAGCCAAGACAGGGGACCCCCCTCCTACGAGCAGTACTTC. This sequence encodes CASSQDRGPPSYEQYF.

The genes are TRBV5-1 and TRBJ2-7; D gene ambiguous. Trimming left V 5 bases short and J 0 bases short, with 15 bases between. Germline V gives CDR1 SGHRS, CDR2 YFSETQ. The CDR3 is made up of 15 amino acids. The CDR3 bases are TGCGCCAGCAGACCAGAGCCCAGGAGCTCCTACGAGCAGTACTTC. Residues: CASRPEPRSSYEQYF.

V and J are TRBV6-6 and TRBJ1-1; 9 bases are a match to TRBD1. With V trimmed by 7 bases and J by 7 bases, 13 bases remained unmatched. The CDR3 is 15 amino acids. Germline V gene sequence: CDR1 MNHNY, CDR2 SVGAGI (reference sequence). DNA for the CDR3: TGTGCCAGCAAAATAGCCGGACAGGGGAGGCATGAAGCTTTCTTT. Translating gives CASKIAGQGRHEAFF.

The chain recombines TRBV9 with TRBJ2-7; possibly TRBD2 for D (6 bases). The CDR3 has 17 residues. Trimming cost V 3 bases and J 0 bases, with 19 bases left between them. CDR1 and CDR2 from the germline V gene are SGDLS and YYNGEE. CDR3 sequence reads: CASSGPTGTASSYEQYF. CDR3 nucleotide sequence: TGTGCCAGCAGCGGCCCCACCGGGACTGCTAGCTCCTACGAGCAGTACTTC.

The table lists this clone with a few counts. V usage is TRBV7-9 and J usage is TRBJ2-7; the D is unclear. Per the germline V gene, CDR1 is SEHNR and CDR2 is FQNEAQ (reference sequence). Deletions cut 1 base from V and 0 bases from J, with 4 bases between. The CDR3 runs 13 residues. CDR3 region: CASSLGLSYEQYF. The CDR3, as DNA: TGTGCCAGCAGCTTAGGACTCTCCTACGAGCAGTACTTC. Drawing the rest from reference TRBV7-9 and TRBJ2-7, the complete variable domain is DTGVSQNPRHKITKRGQNVTFRCDPISEHNRLYWYRQTLGQGPEFLTYFQNEAQLEKSRLLSDRFSAERPKGSFSTLEIQRTEQGDSAMYLCASSLGLSYEQYFGPGTRLTVT.

DNA of the CDR3: TGTGCCACCAGCGGCAGGGGTAATGAAAAACTGTTTTTT. Translation: CATSGRGNEKLFF. The rearrangement links TRBV15 to TRBJ1-4, with D possibly TRBD1 on 6 matching bases. V was trimmed by 5 bases and J by 4 bases, leaving 8 bases between them. There are 13 residues in the CDR3. Germline V gene lookup returns CDR1 LNHNV and CDR2 YYDKDF (reference sequence).

This chain uses TRBV7-2 with TRBJ2-3; tentative D call: TRBD1 (6 bases). The V and J ends lost 2 bases and 1 base respectively, with 13 bases between them. CDR3 length: 16 residues. Per germline, CDR1 SGHTA and CDR2 FQGNSA. CDR3 sequence reads: CASSLLGGWGTDTQYF. The DNA of the CDR3 is TGTGCCAGCAGCTTACTAGGGGGTTGGGGCACAGATACGCAGTATTTT.

The CDR3 DNA follows: TGCGCCAGCAGCCAAGATTCCGGGAGTGTGTATAATGAGCAGTTCTTC. Amino acids: CASSQDSGSVYNEQFF. The V and J genes are TRBV4-3 and TRBJ2-1, with D maybe TRBD2 (6 bases). The germline V and J ends were trimmed by 0 bases and 7 bases, with 16 bases remaining between them. Germline V gene data show CDR1 as LGHNA and CDR2 as YSLEER. There are 16 residues in the CDR3.